The 2 T cell receptor beta chains in this list originate from one sample, sequenced in a study of identical twins. One entry per CDR3 protein results from TCRdb running MiXCR on the 5' RACE reads. The repertoire holds 300,000 to 400,000 distinct CDR3 sequences, over 9% seen once, with 7.2% in the top ten. This same sample was also taken into another study, of yellow fever vaccine responses in identical twins.

Sequenced: CD8+ T cells sorted from blood. The receptors shown here come from a woman between 18 and 29 years old in good health.

The CDR3 is CASLPPSFGEKLFF. CDR3 nucleotides: TGTGCCAGCTTACCCCCCTCATTCGGGGAAAAACTGTTTTTT. This chain joins TRBV7-9 and TRBJ1-4; no definite D call. CDR1 and CDR2 (germline): SEHNR, FQNEAQ (reference sequence). The V end was cut by 8 bases, the J end by 8 bases, with 18 bases between. This CDR3 contains 14 residues.

At least ten counts were recorded for this clonotype. The chain has TRBV15 and TRBJ1-1, with D perhaps matching TRBD1 (5 bases). The germline V gene has CDR1 LNHNV and CDR2 YYDKDF (reference sequence). Trimming shortened V by 5 bases and J by 0 bases, and 19 bases separated the two germline ends. CDR3 size: 17 residues. The CDR3 region is CATSFTPGRLLNTEAFF. The DNA of the CDR3 is TGTGCCACCAGCTTTACCCCGGGGCGGCTCTTGAACACTGAAGCTTTCTTT.